Listed below are T cell receptor beta chains from one sample, sequenced in a study of control samples from healthy donors and cancer patients. TCRdb keeps only in-frame clones here, not all; method: immunoSEQ multiplex PCR. The sample shows 150,000 to 160,000 clones, nearly 95% of them seen only once. The sequencing input was blood. The receptors stem from a man aged 50-59 years in good health. CDR3s include the opening cysteine and the closing phenylalanine or tryptophan. A D gene is named only where the DNA matches it firmly. Some rows have no size entry. The others give once, few or many, or a class for an expanded clone.

D gene: NA
V gene: TRBV24-1
clone size: NA
J gene: TRBJ2-1
CDR3 DNA: TGTGCCACCAGTGAAAATAGTAATGAGCAGTTCTTC
CDR3 protein: CATSENSNEQFF

D gene: TRBD2
V gene: TRBV5-1
clone size: NA
J gene: TRBJ2-1
CDR3 DNA: TGCGCCAGCAGCCAGACGGGACTAGTGTACAATGAGCAGTTCTTC
CDR3 protein: CASSQTGLVYNEQFF

D gene: TRBD2
V gene: TRBV5-5
clone size: NA
J gene: TRBJ2-7
CDR3 DNA: TGTGCCAGCAGCTTGGGGGTCTCTAGCGGGATGAACGAGCAGTACTTC
CDR3 protein: CASSLGVSSGMNEQYF

D gene: NA
V gene: TRBV27
clone size: NA
J gene: TRBJ2-1
CDR3 DNA: TGTGCCAGTCACTTCCACAATGAGCAGTTCTTC
CDR3 protein: CASHFHNEQFF

D gene: TRBD2
V gene: TRBV28
clone size: NA
J gene: TRBJ2-7
CDR3 DNA: TGTGCCAGCAGCATAGCGGGAGGCAGGGCCAACGAGCAGTACTTC
CDR3 protein: CASSIAGGRANEQYF

D gene: NA
V gene: TRBV7-2
clone size: NA
J gene: TRBJ2-7
CDR3 DNA: TGTGCCAGCAGCCCGAGACTAGTATCCTACGAGCAGTACTTC
CDR3 protein: CASSPRLVSYEQYF

D gene: TRBD2
V gene: TRBV5-4
clone size: NA
J gene: TRBJ2-7
CDR3 DNA: TGTGCCAGCAGCTGGGCAGGCGCTAGCGGGACCTACGAGCAGTACTTC
CDR3 protein: CASSWAGASGTYEQYF

D gene: NA
V gene: TRBV27
clone size: NA
J gene: TRBJ1-2
CDR3 DNA: TGTGCCAGCGGCGTACCTAACTATGGCTACACCTTC
CDR3 protein: CASGVPNYGYTF

D gene: TRBD2
V gene: TRBV6-1
clone size: NA
J gene: TRBJ2-4
CDR3 DNA: TGTGCCAGCAGTGAAGGAGGCGGGGGCAAAAACATTCAGTACTTC
CDR3 protein: CASSEGGGGKNIQYF

D gene: NA
V gene: TRBV2
clone size: few
J gene: TRBJ2-5
CDR3 DNA: TGTGCCAGCAGTGTGTCTACCGTACAAGAGACCCAGTACTTC
CDR3 protein: CASSVSTVQETQYF

D gene: NA
V gene: TRBV7-8
clone size: NA
J gene: TRBJ1-4
CDR3 DNA: TGTGCCAGCAGCTTAGGGGGTACAGTTGGTGAAAAACTGTTTTTT
CDR3 protein: CASSLGGTVGEKLFF

D gene: TRBD1
V gene: TRBV27
clone size: NA
J gene: TRBJ2-7
CDR3 DNA: TGTGCCAGCAGTTCGACAGGGGGGGGATCCTACGAGCAGTACTTC
CDR3 protein: CASSSTGGGSYEQYF

D gene: TRBD2
V gene: TRBV5-1
clone size: NA
J gene: TRBJ2-2
CDR3 DNA: TGCGCCAGCAGTTCGGGACTAGCAATCCGGACGAACACCGGGGAGCTGTTTTTT
CDR3 protein: CASSSGLAIRTNTGELFF

D gene: NA
V gene: TRBV3-1/TRBV3-2
clone size: NA
J gene: TRBJ2-1
CDR3 DNA: TGTGCCAGCAGCCAAGCACACGGGCCAAACTACAATGAGCAGTTCTTC
CDR3 protein: CASSQAHGPNYNEQFF

D gene: NA
V gene: TRBV28
clone size: NA
J gene: TRBJ2-4
CDR3 DNA: TGTGCCAGCAGTTTAGTTAGCTCTGGATCCAAAAACATTCAGTACTTC
CDR3 protein: CASSLVSSGSKNIQYF

D gene: NA
V gene: TRBV28
clone size: NA
J gene: TRBJ1-1
CDR3 DNA: TGTGCCAGCAGTACCCGGGGGCGGCCGAACACTGAAGCTTTCTTT
CDR3 protein: CASSTRGRPNTEAFF

D gene: TRBD2
V gene: TRBV24-1
clone size: NA
J gene: TRBJ2-1
CDR3 DNA: TGTGCCACCAGTGATTGGGGCCAGACTAGCGGGAGAGATGAGCAGTTCTTC
CDR3 protein: CATSDWGQTSGRDEQFF

D gene: NA
V gene: TRBV5-1
clone size: NA
J gene: TRBJ2-2
CDR3 DNA: TGCGCCAGCAGCTTCGGGTTCCGAGACGGGGAGCTGTTTTTT
CDR3 protein: CASSFGFRDGELFF

D gene: TRBD2
V gene: TRBV29-1
clone size: NA
J gene: TRBJ2-1
CDR3 DNA: TGCAGCGTTGGTGTAGCGGGAGGGCCCAATGAGCAGTTCTTC
CDR3 protein: CSVGVAGGPNEQFF

D gene: NA
V gene: TRBV6-5
clone size: once
J gene: TRBJ1-2
CDR3 DNA: TGTGCCAGCAAGCAGAGAGGGACGAACTATGGCTACACCTTC
CDR3 protein: CASKQRGTNYGYTF

D gene: NA
V gene: TRBV30
clone size: NA
J gene: TRBJ2-2
CDR3 DNA: TGTGCCTGGAGTACCACGAACACCGGGGAGCTGTTTTTT
CDR3 protein: CAWSTTNTGELFF

D gene: TRBD1
V gene: TRBV9
clone size: NA
J gene: TRBJ2-2
CDR3 DNA: TGTGCCAGCAGCGGATACCGGGACAGGGGTGACGGGGAGCTGTTTTTT
CDR3 protein: CASSGYRDRGDGELFF

D gene: NA
V gene: TRBV7-9
clone size: NA
J gene: TRBJ2-7
CDR3 DNA: TGTGCCAGCAGCTTAGGGCTCGGACAATTGGTATACGAGCAGTACTTC
CDR3 protein: CASSLGLGQLVYEQYF

D gene: NA
V gene: TRBV5-6
clone size: NA
J gene: TRBJ1-5
CDR3 DNA: TGTGCCAGCAGCTTGGGTAATCAGCCCCAGCATTTT
CDR3 protein: CASSLGNQPQHF

D gene: NA
V gene: TRBV7-2
clone size: NA
J gene: TRBJ1-6
CDR3 DNA: TGTGCCAGCACCTTACAGGGAAGGGGCTCACCCCTCCACTTT
CDR3 protein: CASTLQGRGSPLHF

D gene: NA
V gene: TRBV28
clone size: NA
J gene: TRBJ2-5
CDR3 DNA: TGTGCCAGCAGGGTTTACGGGAAGACCCAGTACTTC
CDR3 protein: CASRVYGKTQYF

D gene: NA
V gene: TRBV30
clone size: NA
J gene: TRBJ2-5
CDR3 DNA: TGTGCCTGGAGGCTGGAGGGAGCGCAAGAGACCCAGTACTTC
CDR3 protein: CAWRLEGAQETQYF

D gene: TRBD1
V gene: TRBV15
clone size: NA
J gene: TRBJ1-2
CDR3 DNA: TGTGCCACCAGCAGCGCAGGGGGCCTCTATGGCTACACCTTC
CDR3 protein: CATSSAGGLYGYTF

D gene: NA
V gene: TRBV3-1/TRBV3-2
clone size: NA
J gene: TRBJ2-5
CDR3 DNA: TGTGCCAGCAGCCGGTTCGAGACCCAGTACTTC
CDR3 protein: CASSRFETQYF

D gene: TRBD1
V gene: TRBV19
clone size: NA
J gene: TRBJ1-2
CDR3 DNA: TGTGCCAGTCGGGGACAGGGAGACTCCTATGGCTACACCTTC
CDR3 protein: CASRGQGDSYGYTF

D gene: NA
V gene: TRBV30
clone size: once
J gene: TRBJ1-6
CDR3 DNA: TGTGCCTGGAGGCCAGACCCCATTTATCCACCCCTCCACTTT
CDR3 protein: CAWRPDPIYPPLHF

D gene: NA
V gene: TRBV4-1
clone size: NA
J gene: TRBJ2-7
CDR3 DNA: TGCGCCAGCAGCCACGTATGGGAGTACGAGCAGTACTTC
CDR3 protein: CASSHVWEYEQYF